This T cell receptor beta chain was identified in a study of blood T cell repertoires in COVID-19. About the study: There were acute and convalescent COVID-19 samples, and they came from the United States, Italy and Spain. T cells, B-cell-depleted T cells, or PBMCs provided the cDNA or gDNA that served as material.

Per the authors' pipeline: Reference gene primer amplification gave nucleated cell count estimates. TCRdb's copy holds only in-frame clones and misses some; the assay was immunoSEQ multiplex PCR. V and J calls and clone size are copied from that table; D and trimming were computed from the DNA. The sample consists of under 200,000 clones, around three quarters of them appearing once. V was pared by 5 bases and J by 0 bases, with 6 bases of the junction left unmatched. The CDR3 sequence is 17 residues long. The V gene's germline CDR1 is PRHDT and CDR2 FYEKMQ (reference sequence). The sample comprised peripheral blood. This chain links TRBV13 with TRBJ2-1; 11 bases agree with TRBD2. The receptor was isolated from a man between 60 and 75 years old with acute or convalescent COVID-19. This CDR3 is CASSPPLAGGSYNEQFF. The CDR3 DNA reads TGTGCCAGCAGCCCGCCGCTAGCGGGGGGCTCCTACAATGAGCAGTTCTTC.